These T cell receptor beta chains were read from a single sample in a study of identical twins. TCRdb redid the calling of the 5' RACE reads with MiXCR, one entry per CDR3 protein. The sample holds approximately 230,000 distinct CDR3 sequences, more than 13% seen once. Source material: memory (CD45RO+) T cells sorted from blood. Receptors originate from a woman aged 18-29 years in good health. CDR3s include the opening cysteine and the closing phenylalanine or tryptophan. Fields, in order: V gene, D gene, J gene, clone size, CDR3 DNA, CDR3 protein. A D gene is named only where the DNA matches it firmly. A row's size may be missing; if present it is once, few, many or a size class.

TRBV12-3/TRBV12-4,NA,TRBJ1-2,many,TGTGCCAGCAGCGGGGGTACGGGGCACGGCTACACCTTC,CASSGGTGHGYTF
TRBV7-2,TRBD1,TRBJ2-7,NA,TGTGCCAGCAGCTTCCCGGGACAGGGTTTTGCGGACGAGCAGTACTTC,CASSFPGQGFADEQYF
TRBV28,TRBD2,TRBJ2-1,NA,TGTGCCAGCAGTTTGGACGCGGGGGGCAATGAGCAGTTCTTC,CASSLDAGGNEQFF
TRBV10-3,NA,TRBJ1-1,NA,TGTGCCATCAGGGCGCTGACTCAGGGAAGACCTGAAGCTTTCTTT,CAIRALTQGRPEAFF
TRBV29-1,NA,TRBJ2-3,few,TGCAGCGTTGACCTACAAAGCGGTCTAGATACGCAGTATTTT,CSVDLQSGLDTQYF
TRBV6-5,NA,TRBJ1-1,many,TGTGCCAGCAGTTACTCGATTCGGGCGAACACTGAAGCTTTCTTT,CASSYSIRANTEAFF
TRBV14,NA,TRBJ1-2,NA,TGTGCCAGCAGCCAAGGTTTACAGTATGGCTACACCTTC,CASSQGLQYGYTF
TRBV5-8,TRBD2,TRBJ2-1,few,TGTGCCAGCAGCCCCACTGGCGGGGGGGGTAGGAATGAGCAGTTCTTC,CASSPTGGGGRNEQFF
TRBV19,NA,TRBJ2-7,NA,TGTGCCAGTAGTATTGTTCCCACAGGAGGGTCCTACGAGCAGTACTTC,CASSIVPTGGSYEQYF
TRBV5-6,NA,TRBJ2-5,NA,TGTGCCAGCAGCTCCCGGGCCCACGAAGAGACCCAGTACTTC,CASSSRAHEETQYF
TRBV9,NA,TRBJ2-2,NA,TGTGCCAGCAGCCGCTCGGGGACCACCGGGGAGCTGTTTTTT,CASSRSGTTGELFF
TRBV5-1,NA,TRBJ2-6,NA,TGCGCCAGCAGCGGAGGAGGTTACTCTGGGGCCAACGTCCTGACTTTC,CASSGGGYSGANVLTF
TRBV27,TRBD2,TRBJ2-7,NA,TGTGCCAGCCGCCAGGCGCGCGGGGGGAACTACGAGCAGTACTTC,CASRQARGGNYEQYF
TRBV27,NA,TRBJ2-2,NA,TGTGCCAGCAGTTCCAAAACTCCGGGACCTAACACCGGGGAGCTGTTTTTT,CASSSKTPGPNTGELFF
TRBV7-2,TRBD2,TRBJ2-7,few,TGTGCCAGCAGCTTAGTTCTAGCGGGAGAGCAGTACTTC,CASSLVLAGEQYF
TRBV5-6,NA,TRBJ1-5,NA,TGTGCCAGCAGCTTTCGTCATCAGCCCCAGCATTTT,CASSFRHQPQHF
TRBV7-9,NA,TRBJ2-5,few,TGTGCCAGCAGCTTCGGAGGGTCAGAGACCCAGTACTTC,CASSFGGSETQYF